These 10 T cell receptor beta chains came from one sample sequenced in a study of T cell responses to AZD1222 COVID-19 vaccine. Generated by immunoSEQ multiplex PCR, the TCRdb table keeps only in-frame clones and is missing some. The data show roughly 130,000 clones, just over 85% seen once. Source: peripheral blood, taken on day 0 of AZD1222 vaccination. The source of these receptors is an adult in good health.

The DNA for the CDR3 is TGTGCCAGCAGCCGAGGGGGTTTTAACACTGAAGCTTTCTTT. Translating gives CASSRGGFNTEAFF. The rearrangement links TRBV14 to TRBJ1-1; D possibly corresponds to TRBD1 (6 bases). V dropped 4 bases and J dropped 2 bases, with 11 bases sitting between them. Germline values: CDR1 SGHDN, CDR2 FVKESK. The length of the CDR3 is 14 residues.

The V call is TRBV29-1, the J call TRBJ2-5, with TRBD1 matching over 8 bases. The V gene's germline CDR1 is SQVTM and CDR2 ANQGSEA. This CDR3 is built from 12 residues. The V gene end was trimmed by 6 bases and the J gene end by 6 bases; junction bases not matched to a gene: 6. The CDR3 region has the DNA TGCAGCGTCCCTGGACAGGGAAAGACCCAGTACTTC. It is translated as CSVPGQGKTQYF.

The rearrangement links TRBV28 to TRBJ1-4; D gene unclear. V was trimmed by 8 bases and J by 8 bases, leaving 15 bases between them. The CDR3 is made up of 13 amino acids. Germline lookup yields CDR1 MDHEN and CDR2 SYDVKM. The CDR3, as DNA: TGTGCCAGCGGCTCCCCCCCTCCGGAAAAACTGTTTTTT. It encodes CASGSPPPEKLFF. Full variable domain (outside the CDR3, taken from reference TRBV28 and TRBJ1-4): DVKVTQSSRYLVKRTGEKVFLECVQDMDHENMFWYRQDPGLGLRLIYFSYDVKMKEKGDIPEGYSVSREKKERFSLILESASTNQTSMYLCASGSPPPEKLFFGSGTQLSVL.

This sequence joins TRBV7-3 and TRBJ1-2; D gene uncertain. V was cut by 3 bases and J by 1 base, with 6 bases left in between. This CDR3 is built from 13 residues. Germline assignment: CDR1 SGHTA and CDR2 FQGTGA. CDR3 DNA sequence: TGTGCCAGCAGCTTGGACGGTAACTATGGCTACACCTTC. Residues: CASSLDGNYGYTF.

The chain recombines TRBV5-6 with TRBJ1-1, with 8 nucleotides matching TRBD1. V was pared by 1 base and J by 4 bases, with 6 bases of the junction left unmatched. From germline, CDR1 is SGHDT and CDR2 YYEEEE. This CDR3 is 15 amino acids long. The CDR3 DNA reads TGTGCCAGCAGCTTGTATGGACAGGGCGGCACTGAAGCTTTCTTT. This translates into CASSLYGQGGTEAFF.

The J gene is TRBJ2-5, the V gene TRBV3-1 (or the pseudogene TRBV3-2), with D perhaps TRBD1 or TRBD2 (5 bases each). From germline, CDR1 is LGHDT and CDR2 YNNKEL (reference sequence). The ends were cut back, 0 bases at V and 5 bases at J, with 13 bases in the middle. The CDR3 totals 15 residues. CDR3 residues: CASSQDPGRWETQYF. Written as DNA, the CDR3 is TGTGCCAGCAGCCAAGATCCGGGGCGCTGGGAGACCCAGTACTTC.

This chain links TRBV7-3 with TRBJ2-2; TRBD1 might be the D (5 bases). Per germline, CDR1 SGHTA and CDR2 FQGTGA. The CDR3 is made up of 14 amino acids. V lost 2 bases, J lost 5 bases, and 9 bases lay in between. DNA of the CDR3: TGTGCCAGCAGCTTAGGTCAGGGTACCGGGGAGCTGTTTTTT. Its translation is CASSLGQGTGELFF. The full variable domain, completed using reference TRBV7-3 and TRBJ2-2, is GAGVSQTPSNKVTEKGKYVELRCDPISGHTALYWYRQSLGQGPEFLIYFQGTGAADDSGLPNDRFFAVRPEGSVSTLKIQRTERGDSAVYLCASSLGQGTGELFFGEGSRLTVL.

The V call is TRBV3-1 (or the pseudogene TRBV3-2), the J call TRBJ2-4, with D perhaps TRBD2 (7 bases). The CDR3 is 16 amino acids. Trimming left V 4 bases short and J 0 bases short, with 13 bases between. The germline V gene encodes CDR1 LGHDT and CDR2 YNNKEL (reference sequence). The CDR3 loop is CASSPRGALAKNIQYF. The CDR3 region has the DNA TGTGCCAGCAGCCCACGGGGGGCTTTAGCCAAAAACATTCAGTACTTC.

The genes are TRBV11-2 and TRBJ2-1; unclear D gene. The CDR3 spans 13 residues. Trimming took 5 bases from V and 7 from J, leaving 12 bases between them. Germline CDR1 and CDR2: SGHAT and FQNNGV. The CDR3 reads CASSPDLENEQFF. The CDR3 DNA sequence: TGTGCCAGCAGCCCTGACCTTGAGAATGAGCAGTTCTTC.

This clone is judged medium-sized. The V call is TRBV10-3, the J call TRBJ1-3; D is perhaps TRBD1 (5 bases). The CDR3 consists of 13 residues. The V gene's germline CDR1 is ENHRY and CDR2 SYGVKD. V was clipped by 6 bases and J by 0 bases, with 6 bases between them. Written as DNA, the CDR3 is TGTGCCATCAGGGACACCTCTGGAAACACCATATATTTT. Translation gives CAIRDTSGNTIYF.